The 19 T cell receptor beta chains presented below share a single source sample, sequenced in a study of blood T cell repertoires in COVID-19. TCRdb's table, derived via immunoSEQ multiplex PCR, lists solely in-frame clones and lacks some. This sample has 200,000 to 300,000 clones; about 89% occur once, and the top ten carry roughly 8.3%. The sequencing input was PBMCs or T cells enriched from blood (not recorded which). All receptors derive from a man aged 40-49 years who had recovered from COVID-19.

The CDR3 reads CASSIGRTGATDTQYF. The CDR3 coding sequence is TGTGCCAGTAGTATAGGGCGGACAGGGGCAACAGATACGCAGTATTTT. J is TRBJ2-3 and V is TRBV19; 9 nucleotides match TRBD1. CDR1 LNHDA and CDR2 SQIVND come from the germline V gene (reference sequence). V shed 1 base, J shed 3 bases, and the junction held 5 bases outside the gene matches. The CDR3 is made up of 16 amino acids. Looking up the rest from reference TRBV19 and TRBJ2-3 gives the full variable domain: DGGITQSPKYLFRKEGQNVTLSCEQNLNHDAMYWYRQDPGQGLRLIYYSQIVNDFQKGDIAEGYSVSREKKESFPLTVTSAQKNPTAFYLCASSIGRTGATDTQYFGPGTRLTVL.

This chain connects TRBV5-1 to TRBJ1-2; 8 nucleotides match TRBD1. This CDR3 has 15 residues. The J segment lost 11 bases and the V segment lost 2 bases, leaving 14 bases of the junction unmatched. Per the germline V gene, CDR1 is SGHRS and CDR2 is YFSETQ. The CDR3 sequence is CASSFPDREVVGYTF. The CDR3, as DNA: TGCGCCAGCAGCTTTCCGGACAGGGAGGTTGTTGGTTACACCTTC.

This clone appeared a single time. The rearrangement uses TRBV27 and TRBJ2-7; the match to TRBD1 covers 7 bases. CDR1 and CDR2 (germline): MNHEY, SMNVEV (reference sequence). The CDR3 is 14 residues long. V lost 7 bases to trimming and J lost 1 base; unmatched junction nucleotides: 7. The CDR3 DNA reads TGTGCCAGCAAGCCGTTGGGACAGTCCTACGAGCAGTACTTC. Residues: CASKPLGQSYEQYF.

DNA of the CDR3: TGTGCCAGCAGTTTAAACCAGGGGAACGAGCAGTACTTC. Encoded protein: CASSLNQGNEQYF. The chain carries TRBV3-1 (or the pseudogene TRBV3-2) and TRBJ2-7, with D possibly matching TRBD1 (6 bases). Germline CDR1 reads LGHDT; CDR2 reads YNNKEL (reference sequence). The CDR3 totals 13 residues. V was clipped by 6 bases and J by 5 bases, with 14 bases between them.

This chain connects TRBV5-5 to TRBJ2-7; a possible D gene is TRBD1 (7 bases). The CDR3 extends over 16 amino acids. Trimming left V 2 bases short and J 2 bases short, with 17 bases between. Germline CDR1 reads SGHKS; CDR2 reads YYEKEE (reference sequence). Here the CDR3 reads CASSFRQGGAPYEQYF. CDR3 DNA: TGTGCCAGCAGCTTTAGGCAGGGGGGTGCCCCCTACGAGCAGTACTTC.

This clone was counted once. The chain is built from TRBV7-3 and TRBJ2-1; TRBD2 agrees at 10 bases. Germline V lookup: CDR1 SGHTA, CDR2 FQGTGA. V lost 1 base to trimming and J lost 5 bases; unmatched junction nucleotides: 17. CDR3 length: 20 residues. Here the CDR3 DNA reads TGTGCCAGCAGCTTAATGGGGGCTGGGGTAGCGGGAGGATTGAACAATGAGCAGTTCTTC. Its translation is CASSLMGAGVAGGLNNEQFF.

There are a few counts of this clone. The V and J genes are TRBV6-6 and TRBJ1-2; 11 bases fit TRBD1. Germline CDR1 reads MNHNY; CDR2 reads SVGAGI (reference sequence). The CDR3 is made up of 15 amino acids. Germline trimming cut 6 bases from V and 7 bases from J; bases unmatched to any gene: 10. The CDR3 sequence is CASSGQGADWSGYTF. The CDR3 region has the DNA TGTGCCAGCAGCGGACAGGGGGCAGATTGGAGTGGCTACACCTTC.

This clone turned up a few times. This rearrangement joins TRBV12-5 to TRBJ2-1; maybe TRBD1 (6 bases). Trimming stripped 5 bases from V and 0 bases from J, with 8 bases between. The CDR3 spans 14 residues. Germline assignment: CDR1 LGHNT and CDR2 FRNRAP. Written as DNA, the CDR3 is TGTGCTAGTGGTCACAGGGACTCCTACAATGAGCAGTTCTTC. This gives the protein CASGHRDSYNEQFF. The entire variable domain, with the rest obtained from reference TRBV12-5 and TRBJ2-1, is as follows: DARVTQTPRHKVTEMGQEVTMRCQPILGHNTVFWYRQTMMQGLELLAYFRNRAPLDDSGMPKDRFSAEMPDATLATLKIQPSEPRDSAVYFCASGHRDSYNEQFFGPGTRLTVL.

This chain joins TRBV10-2 and TRBJ1-1; D is perhaps TRBD1 (6 bases). The germline V gene has CDR1 WSHSY and CDR2 SAAADI. The CDR3 totals 14 residues. Trimming shortened V by 6 bases and J by 1 base, and 12 bases separated the two germline ends. CDR3 amino acids: CASRTTGTNTEAFF. In DNA, the CDR3 is TGCGCCAGCAGGACCACAGGGACGAACACTGAAGCTTTCTTT.

V and J are TRBV7-2 and TRBJ2-3; weak D call: TRBD2 (5 bases). V was clipped by 4 bases and J by 4 bases, with 18 bases between them. This CDR3 comprises 16 residues. CDR1 is SGHTA and CDR2 is FQGNSA in the germline V gene. DNA of the CDR3: TGTGCCAGCAGCTCCCTAACCCTCAGCGGTTCAGATACGCAGTATTTT. Encoded protein: CASSSLTLSGSDTQYF.

The chain employs TRBV29-1 and TRBJ1-3; unclear D gene. Trimming shortened V by 4 bases and J by 0 bases, and 13 bases separated the two germline ends. CDR1 and CDR2 (germline): SQVTM, ANQGSEA. CDR3 length equals 15 residues. CDR3 DNA: TGCAGCGTTGCTTGGGCTCTGGGCTCTGGAAACACCATATATTTT. Protein product: CSVAWALGSGNTIYF.

This rearrangement joins TRBV2 to TRBJ1-6; 8 bases align to TRBD1. CDR1 and CDR2 (germline): SNHLY, FYNNEI. V lost 1 base, J lost 6 bases, and 2 bases stayed unmatched. The CDR3 covers 15 residues. CDR3 nucleotide sequence: TGTGCCAGCAGTGAAGGGACAGGGCGTAATTCACCCCTCCACTTT. It specifies CASSEGTGRNSPLHF.

The chain combines TRBV18 with TRBJ1-1; no clear D gene. Germline V gives CDR1 KGHSH, CDR2 LQKENI. V lost 3 bases and J 0 bases, leaving 11 bases between the germline ends. The CDR3 covers 15 residues. The CDR3 here is CASSPTRDLNTEAFF. CDR3 in DNA: TGTGCCAGCTCACCCACACGTGATTTGAACACTGAAGCTTTCTTT. The variable domain in full, completed from reference TRBV18 and TRBJ1-1, reads NAGVMQNPRHLVRRRGQEARLRCSPMKGHSHVYWYRQLPEEGLKFMVYLQKENIIDESGMPKERFSAEFPKEGPSILRIQQVVRGDSAAYFCASSPTRDLNTEAFFGQGTRLTVV.

The chain combines TRBV11-2 with TRBJ2-2, with D perhaps matching TRBD1 (5 bases). V was shortened by 8 bases and J by 5 bases, with 27 bases between the two germline ends. In germline, CDR1 is SGHAT, CDR2 FQNNGV. The CDR3 covers 18 residues. In DNA form, the CDR3 reads TGTGCCAGCCGACAATCAGATCTAGGACAAAAGGGGACCGGGGAGCTGTTTTTT. The encoded protein is CASRQSDLGQKGTGELFF.

This clone was counted a single time. This chain joins TRBV7-3 and TRBJ1-2; D call uncertain. V lost 4 bases and J lost 4, with 10 bases in between. This CDR3 is built from 13 residues. CDR1 is SGHTA and CDR2 is FQGTGA in the germline V gene. CDR3 nucleotides: TGTGCCAGCAGCTCCCTAGGTGGCTATGGCTACACCTTC. Protein sequence: CASSSLGGYGYTF.

The gene calls are TRBV6-2 or TRBV6-3 and TRBJ2-1, with TRBD1 as a possible D gene (7 bases). Trimming stripped 3 bases from V and 1 base from J, with 13 bases between. This CDR3 has 16 amino acids. Per germline, CDR1 MNHEY and CDR2 SVGEGT. The CDR3 region has the DNA TGTGCCAGCAGTTATCAACAGGGGAGGTCCTACAATGAGCAGTTCTTC. Protein sequence: CASSYQQGRSYNEQFF.

This chain connects TRBV5-6 to TRBJ2-1; 9 nucleotides match TRBD1. Germline CDR1 reads SGHDT; CDR2 reads YYEEEE. Trimming removed 4 bases from V and 2 bases from J; junction bases left unmatched: 16. CDR3 length equals 19 residues. This CDR3 reads CASSGRDRVRPTTYNEQFF. In DNA form, the CDR3 reads TGTGCCAGCAGCGGCCGGGACAGGGTTCGACCTACGACCTACAATGAGCAGTTCTTC.

The chain joins TRBV27 to TRBJ1-1; D is perhaps TRBD1 (5 bases). The CDR3 loop spans 14 amino acids. V lost 2 bases and J lost 1, with 8 bases in between. The germline CDR1 and CDR2 sequences are MNHEY and SMNVEV (reference sequence). The CDR3 nucleotides read TGTGCCAGCAGTTTAATGACAGCGAACACTGAAGCTTTCTTT. It encodes CASSLMTANTEAFF.

CDR3 bases: TGTGCCAGCAGTGAATTGGCAGGGTTCCACGAGCAGTACTTC. Translated, it gives CASSELAGFHEQYF. The rearrangement uses TRBV2 and TRBJ2-7, with D tentatively TRBD1 (5 bases). Germline V gives CDR1 SNHLY, CDR2 FYNNEI. CDR3 size: 14 residues. The V and J ends lost 2 bases and 5 bases respectively, with 13 bases between them.